Sequencing of this T cell receptor (beta chain) was carried out in a study of CD8+ T cells in alopecia areata. Documented treatment: oral pan-JAK inhibitor, 5-10 mg twice daily. Trimming stripped 3 bases from V and 5 bases from J, with 10 bases between. The CDR3 length is 13 residues. Germline V gives CDR1 KGHSH, CDR2 LQKENI. The sequencing template was cDNA reverse transcribed from extracted RNA. The table came from immunoSEQ multiplex PCR; TCRdb's copy has only in-frame clones and leaves some out. The table has 200,000 to 250,000 clones, roughly 64% seen once. This receptor was taken from a human donor with alopecia areata. Sequencing used CD4+ T cells sorted from blood, obtained at week 4, from a patient treated with tofacitinib. This chain uses TRBV18 with TRBJ2-5; no reliable D call. CDR3 DNA sequence: TGTGCCAGCTCACCCGCAGGTGGGGAGACCCAGTACTTC. Protein sequence: CASSPAGGETQYF.